A single sample gave rise to the 29 T cell receptor beta chains below, sequenced in a study of cytomegalovirus exposure and HLA in healthy donors. This PCR relied on a set of 60 Vbeta primers and 13 Jbeta primers. Measured with immunoSEQ multiplex PCR; TCRdb has only the in-frame clones, and not every one. The repertoire table contains around 63,000 clones. The specimen sequenced was PBMCs. The source is a woman in her thirties in good health and CMV-seronegative.

The rearrangement joins TRBV30 to TRBJ2-7, with TRBD2 matching 12 bases. CDR3 length: 12 amino acids. The junction had 1 base not matched to a gene; V was cut back by 3 bases and J by 7 bases. Germline V CDR1 and CDR2: GTSNPN, SVGIG (reference sequence). The DNA for the CDR3 is TGTGCCTGGAGACTAGCGGGAGGTGAGCAGTACTTC. It specifies CAWRLAGGEQYF.

This chain links TRBV18 with TRBJ2-1; 9 bases fit TRBD1. This CDR3 contains 14 residues. CDR1 and CDR2 (germline): KGHSH, LQKENI. The V gene end was trimmed by 6 bases and the J gene end by 6 bases; junction bases not matched to a gene: 6. Here the CDR3 DNA reads TGTGCCAGCTCCCGGGGACAGGGTAGCAATGAGCAGTTCTTC. Residues: CASSRGQGSNEQFF.

This rearrangement joins TRBV18 to TRBJ2-3; D gene uncertain. Germline-derived CDR1 and CDR2 are KGHSH and LQKENI. This CDR3 is built from 13 residues. V lost 3 bases to trimming and J lost 6 bases, with 10 bases between them. The CDR3 here is CASSPQESDTQYF. In nucleotides, the CDR3 is TGTGCCAGCTCACCGCAGGAATCGGATACGCAGTATTTT.

The gene calls are TRBV7-9 and TRBJ2-5; maybe TRBD1 (5 bases). Germline lookup yields CDR1 SEHNR and CDR2 FQNEAQ (reference sequence). The germline V and J ends were trimmed by 10 bases and 1 base, with 16 bases remaining between them. The length of the CDR3 is 14 residues. The CDR3 loop is CAINTTERQETQYF. The CDR3 bases are TGTGCCATCAATACGACAGAGCGCCAAGAGACCCAGTACTTC.

The chain couples TRBV4-3 to TRBJ2-7, with D possibly being TRBD1 (6 bases). V lost 0 bases, J lost 3 bases, and 12 bases lay in between. The CDR3 has 15 amino acids. Germline V gene lookup returns CDR1 LGHNA and CDR2 YSLEER. CDR3 DNA sequence: TGCGCCAGCAGCCAAGATCTAGGGGGTCACTACGAGCAGTACTTC. It codes for CASSQDLGGHYEQYF.

Here the CDR3 DNA reads TGTGCCAGCAGTGCACTACCAGCCGGGGAGCTGTTTTTT. Translated: CASSALPAGELFF. The chain couples TRBV6-5 to TRBJ2-2; D is undetermined. Between the trimmed V and J ends, which lost 5 bases and 6 bases, there was a span of 10 bases. CDR3 length: 13 residues. Looked up from germline, CDR1 is MNHEY and CDR2 is SVGAGI.

V gene TRBV7-6 combines with J gene TRBJ2-1; 8 bases are shared with TRBD2. Germline V gene lookup returns CDR1 SGHVS and CDR2 FNYEAQ. The CDR3 runs 15 residues. J was trimmed by 9 bases and V by 2 bases; bases with no gene match: 9. The CDR3 nucleotides read TGTGCCAGCAGCTTAACGAGTGCGGGGGGAACTGAGCAGTTCTTC. Translated, it gives CASSLTSAGGTEQFF. The whole variable domain, filled in from reference TRBV7-6 and TRBJ2-1, reads GAGVSQSPRYKVTKRGQDVALRCDPISGHVSLYWYRQALGQGPEFLTYFNYEAQQDKSGLPNDRFSAERPEGSISTLTIQRTEQRDSAMYRCASSLTSAGGTEQFFGPGTRLTVL.

This CDR3 is CASSMAGLATEAFF. The CDR3 DNA is TGTGCCAGTAGTATGGCAGGGTTGGCCACTGAAGCTTTCTTT. V and J are TRBV19 and TRBJ1-1; perhaps TRBD1 as D (5 bases). CDR1 and CDR2 (germline): LNHDA, SQIVND (reference sequence). This CDR3 comprises 14 residues. V shed 3 bases and J shed 4 bases, with 12 bases lying between them.

This sequence joins TRBV27 and TRBJ2-7, with 7 bases aligning to TRBD2. CDR3 length equals 15 residues. The V gene's germline CDR1 is MNHEY and CDR2 SMNVEV (reference sequence). V shed 2 bases, J shed 3 bases, and the junction held 7 bases outside the gene matches. CDR3: CASSLGGVPNYEQYF. In DNA form, the CDR3 reads TGTGCCAGCAGTTTAGGGGGGGTCCCGAACTACGAGCAGTACTTC.

In DNA, the CDR3 is TGTGCCAGCAGCCCCCACGGGACAGGGGTTGGCTACACCTTC. Encoded protein: CASSPHGTGVGYTF. The rearrangement joins TRBV7-9 to TRBJ1-2; TRBD1 matches 10 bases. Germline V gene lookup returns CDR1 SEHNR and CDR2 FQNEAQ (reference sequence). The CDR3 sequence is 14 residues long. J was trimmed by 7 bases and V by 5 bases; bases with no gene match: 7. Using reference TRBV7-9 and TRBJ1-2 for the parts outside the CDR3, the full variable domain is DTGVSQNPRHKITKRGQNVTFRCDPISEHNRLYWYRQTLGQGPEFLTYFQNEAQLEKSRLLSDRFSAERPKGSFSTLEIQRTEQGDSAMYLCASSPHGTGVGYTFGSGTRLTVV.

The chain carries TRBV6-5 and TRBJ2-7, with 8 bases identical to TRBD1. Losses at the gene ends were 6 bases for V and 5 bases for J; bases not matched to a gene: 6. The CDR3 contains 13 residues. Germline values: CDR1 MNHEY, CDR2 SVGAGI. CDR3 coding DNA: TGTGCCAGCAGCTCAGGGGGCGCGGACGAGCAGTACTTC. This sequence encodes CASSSGGADEQYF.

To note about this clone: One junction end does not reproduce the germline sequence, and a read error may be involved. The CDR3 region is CASSLGQANEKLFF. CDR3 in DNA: TGTGCCAGTAGCCTCGGACAGGCTAACGAAAAACTGTTTTTT. The genes are TRBV19 and TRBJ1-4; 7 bases line up with TRBD1. CDR1 and CDR2 from the germline V gene are LNHDA and SQIVND (reference sequence). The CDR3 is made up of 14 amino acids.

The V call is TRBV30, the J call TRBJ2-1, with D possibly being TRBD1 (6 bases). Deletions cut 6 bases from V and 4 bases from J, with 16 bases between. Germline V gives CDR1 GTSNPN, CDR2 SVGIG (reference sequence). This CDR3 is 14 amino acids long. This CDR3 reads CACNNRDTYNEQFF. The CDR3 region has the DNA TGTGCCTGTAATAATCGGGACACTTACAATGAGCAGTTCTTC.

The chain has TRBV27 and TRBJ2-7; 9 nucleotides line up with TRBD1. Germline CDR1 is MNHEY and CDR2 is SMNVEV (reference sequence). V shed 1 base and J 5 bases; nucleotides not matched to a gene: 6. This CDR3 spans 15 amino acids. The CDR3 region is CASSLLGTGSDEQYF. For the CDR3, the DNA is TGTGCCAGCAGTTTATTAGGGACAGGGTCGGACGAGCAGTACTTC.

The chain combines TRBV6-5 with TRBJ2-7; a possible D gene is TRBD2 (5 bases). Trimming pared 4 bases from V and 0 bases from J, leaving 13 bases between. CDR3 length: 15 amino acids. The germline CDR1 and CDR2 sequences are MNHEY and SVGAGI. CDR3 residues: CASSSGGSGSYEQYF. CDR3 bases: TGTGCCAGCAGTTCTGGAGGCAGCGGCTCCTACGAGCAGTACTTC.

This chain uses TRBV5-6 with TRBJ1-5; maybe TRBD1 (6 bases). The V end lost 3 bases, the J end lost 7 bases, and 11 bases lay between the germline ends. The CDR3 contains 13 residues. The germline gives CDR1 SGHDT, CDR2 YYEEEE. The CDR3 is CASSSGQGQPQHF. The CDR3 coding sequence is TGTGCCAGCAGCTCAGGGCAGGGGCAGCCCCAGCATTTT.

This chain uses TRBV18 with TRBJ1-1; 8 bases are shared with TRBD1. Per the germline V gene, CDR1 is KGHSH and CDR2 is LQKENI. V lost 5 bases, J lost 10 bases, and 6 bases stayed unmatched. The CDR3 covers 12 residues. The CDR3 sequence: CASSSGQGAAFF. CDR3 coding DNA: TGTGCCAGCTCATCGGGTCAGGGGGCAGCTTTCTTT.

The chain recombines TRBV9 with TRBJ2-7; 7 positions agree with TRBD1. V gave up 3 bases and J gave up 2 bases; unmatched junction bases: 8. The CDR3 runs 15 residues. Germline-derived CDR1 and CDR2 are SGDLS and YYNGEE. In DNA, the CDR3 is TGTGCCAGCAGCGCCCTCGGGGACAGCACCTACGAGCAGTACTTC. Translation gives CASSALGDSTYEQYF.

The chain couples TRBV28 to TRBJ1-3; D gene uncertain. The length of the CDR3 is 11 residues. Germline lookup yields CDR1 MDHEN and CDR2 SYDVKM. Trimming removed 8 bases at V and 4 bases at J, with 6 bases between. The CDR3 reads CASGGGNTIYF. CDR3 in DNA: TGTGCCAGCGGAGGGGGAAACACCATATATTTT. Looking up the rest from reference TRBV28 and TRBJ1-3 gives the full variable domain: DVKVTQSSRYLVKRTGEKVFLECVQDMDHENMFWYRQDPGLGLRLIYFSYDVKMKEKGDIPEGYSVSREKKERFSLILESASTNQTSMYLCASGGGNTIYFGEGSWLTVV.

V gene TRBV9 combines with J gene TRBJ1-2, with a possible D match to TRBD1 (6 bases). The V and J ends lost 0 bases and 4 bases respectively, with 16 bases between them. The CDR3 is 16 amino acids. Germline CDR1 and CDR2: SGDLS and YYNGEE. The CDR3 here is CASSVEVYGRGYGYTF. Here the CDR3 DNA reads TGTGCCAGCAGCGTAGAGGTGTACGGCAGGGGCTATGGCTACACCTTC.

The chain couples TRBV5-6 to TRBJ2-5; no firm D call. Germline assignment: CDR1 SGHDT and CDR2 YYEEEE. The CDR3 totals 14 residues. V lost 1 base and J 3 bases, leaving 10 bases between the germline ends. The CDR3 is CASSLWAREETQYF. The CDR3 DNA sequence: TGTGCCAGCAGCTTGTGGGCCAGAGAAGAGACCCAGTACTTC.

The V call is TRBV19, the J call TRBJ2-2, with 9 bases lining up with TRBD2. Germline lookup yields CDR1 LNHDA and CDR2 SQIVND (reference sequence). The CDR3 has 17 residues. V gave up 2 bases and J gave up 8 bases; unmatched junction bases: 12. The CDR3 region is CASSIPPVREGLGELFF. Written as DNA, the CDR3 is TGTGCCAGTAGTATACCCCCAGTGCGGGAGGGCTTGGGGGAGCTGTTTTTT.

This chain connects TRBV7-6 to TRBJ1-5; D remains unclear. The CDR3 contains 15 residues. Trimming took off 1 base at V and 9 bases at J, with 16 bases between the two ends. From germline, CDR1 is SGHVS and CDR2 FNYEAQ. The CDR3 DNA sequence: TGTGCCAGCAGCTTAGACAGAGCAGCGGTGGGGCCCCAGCATTTT. It codes for CASSLDRAAVGPQHF.

Written as DNA, the CDR3 is TGTGCCAGCAGAGATTCGGGCAGGGAATACGAGCAGTACTTC. Its protein product is CASRDSGREYEQYF. V gene TRBV28 combines with J gene TRBJ2-7, with D maybe TRBD1 (5 bases). Trimming left V 6 bases short and J 4 bases short, with 16 bases between. The CDR3 loop spans 14 amino acids. The V gene's germline CDR1 is MDHEN and CDR2 SYDVKM.

The CDR3 reads CACPNTEAFF. The CDR3 DNA follows: TGTGCCTGCCCAAACACTGAAGCTTTCTTT. The chain carries TRBV30 and TRBJ1-1; the D is unclear. Germline CDR1 GTSNPN, CDR2 SVGIG (reference sequence). The CDR3 has 10 amino acids. Trimming took off 6 bases at V and 2 bases at J, with 4 bases between the two ends.

V and J are TRBV18 and TRBJ2-7; no clear D. This CDR3 contains 11 residues. V dropped 4 bases and J dropped 5 bases, with 6 bases sitting between them. Germline V gene data show CDR1 as KGHSH and CDR2 as LQKENI. The CDR3 nucleotides are TGTGCCAGCTCACGGGCCCACGAGCAGTACTTC. Protein: CASSRAHEQYF.

CDR3 nucleotides: TGTGCCAGCAGCAATAACCTACGGGCGGGGACCTACGAGCAGTACTTC. Protein sequence: CASSNNLRAGTYEQYF. The genes are TRBV9 and TRBJ2-7, with D possibly matching TRBD2 (6 bases). CDR1 is SGDLS and CDR2 is YYNGEE in the germline V gene. CDR3 length: 16 amino acids. V was trimmed by 4 bases and J by 2 bases, leaving 19 bases between them.

The chain recombines TRBV30 with TRBJ2-6; D possibly corresponds to TRBD2 (5 bases). The germline CDR1 and CDR2 sequences are GTSNPN and SVGIG (reference sequence). CDR3 length equals 16 residues. V gave up 1 base and J gave up 4 bases, with 14 bases separating them. CDR3: CAWSDEGKAGANVLTF. In DNA, the CDR3 is TGTGCCTGGAGTGATGAGGGTAAGGCCGGGGCCAACGTCCTGACTTTC.

The genes are TRBV6-1 and TRBJ2-3, with 7 bases fitting TRBD2. V was pared by 0 bases and J by 2 bases, with 5 bases of the junction left unmatched. This CDR3 spans 16 amino acids. Germline assignment: CDR1 MNHNS and CDR2 SASEGT. The DNA of the CDR3 is TGTGCCAGCAGTGAAGCGGAGCGGGGCCCCACAGATACGCAGTATTTT. Its translation is CASSEAERGPTDTQYF.